These 4 T cell receptor beta chains came from one sample sequenced in a study of T cell clonotyping in hematopoietic cell transplantation. The table came from immunoSEQ multiplex PCR; TCRdb's copy has only in-frame clones and leaves some out. The repertoire includes about 49,000 clones, approximately 90% of them detected once, and roughly 6% sits in the top ten. The time point here: recipient sample about 28 days before transplant, after cytoreduction. Sequenced material: peripheral blood mononuclear cells, taken before stem cell transplant. All receptors come from a man between 60 and 70 years old with biphenotypic leukemia. Some clones in this sample may be carry-over from other donors' samples.

This clone was counted only a few times. The V gene is TRBV4-1, the J gene TRBJ1-4, with D maybe TRBD1 (5 bases). The V end lost 4 bases, the J end lost 8 bases, and 20 bases lay between the germline ends. CDR3 size: 16 residues. In germline, CDR1 is MGHRA, CDR2 YSYEKL. In DNA form, the CDR3 reads TGCGCCAGCAGCCGCTATACCTACCAGAGGGACGAAAAACTGTTTTTT. This translates into CASSRYTYQRDEKLFF.

This clone showed up just once. The genes are TRBV6-5 and TRBJ2-7; TRBD1 aligns across 7 bases. The V and J ends lost 6 bases and 13 bases, in that order; junction bases with no gene match: 15. Per the germline V gene, CDR1 is MNHEY and CDR2 is SVGAGI. The length of the CDR3 is 13 residues. The CDR3 here is CASSVGTEESPYF. The CDR3 coding sequence is TGTGCCAGCAGCGTGGGGACAGAGGAGTCGCCATACTTC.

This rearrangement joins TRBV4-1 to TRBJ2-7, with D unresolved. CDR3 length: 17 residues. V shed 1 base and J shed 0 bases, with 16 bases lying between them. The germline CDR1 and CDR2 sequences are MGHRA and YSYEKL. CDR3 coding DNA: TGCGCCAGCAGCCAAGTTACCCGACCGTCGAGCTCCTACGAGCAGTACTTC. As protein: CASSQVTRPSSSYEQYF.

This chain uses TRBV5-1 with TRBJ2-3; a weak D match, TRBD1 (6 bases). Germline V gene sequence: CDR1 SGHRS, CDR2 YFSETQ. The length of the CDR3 is 16 residues. V lost 0 bases and J lost 0, with 11 bases in between. The CDR3, as DNA: TGCGCCAGCAGCTTGGATACGGGACAAAGCACAGATACGCAGTATTTT. Residues: CASSLDTGQSTDTQYF.